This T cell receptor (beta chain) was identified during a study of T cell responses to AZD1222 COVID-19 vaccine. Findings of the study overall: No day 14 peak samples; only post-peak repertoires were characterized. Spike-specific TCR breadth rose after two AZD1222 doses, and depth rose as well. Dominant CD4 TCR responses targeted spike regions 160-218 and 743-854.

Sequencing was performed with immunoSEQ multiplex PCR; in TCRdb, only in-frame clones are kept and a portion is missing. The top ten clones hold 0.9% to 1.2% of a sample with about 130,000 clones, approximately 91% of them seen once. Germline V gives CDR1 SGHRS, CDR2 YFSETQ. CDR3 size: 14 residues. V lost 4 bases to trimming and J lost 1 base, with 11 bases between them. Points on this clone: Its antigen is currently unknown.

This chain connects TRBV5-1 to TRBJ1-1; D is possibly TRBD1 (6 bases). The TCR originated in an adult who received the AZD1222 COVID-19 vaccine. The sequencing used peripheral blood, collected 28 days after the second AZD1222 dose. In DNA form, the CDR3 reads TGCGCCAGCAGCAGGGGACAAACGAACACTGAAGCTTTCTTT. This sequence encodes CASSRGQTNTEAFF.